This T cell receptor (beta chain) was sequenced for a study of blood T cell repertoires in COVID-19. Study context: The United States, Italy and Spain provided the acute and convalescent COVID-19 samples. T cells, B-cell-depleted T cells, or PBMCs provided the cDNA or gDNA that served as material.

Methods used by the authors: Reference gene primer amplification gave nucleated cell count estimates. Profiled with immunoSEQ multiplex PCR; TCRdb holds only in-frame clones, not every one. V, J and clone size reflect that table, while D and trimming were determined from the DNA. The data contain 300,000 or so clones, approximately 90% of them seen just once; the ten biggest clones take up 3.7%. CDR3 size: 14 residues. Trimming took off 4 bases at V and 4 bases at J, with 13 bases between the two ends. In germline, CDR1 is LNHDA, CDR2 SQIVND (reference sequence). The source is a woman between 40 and 55 years old with acute or convalescent COVID-19. This chain uses TRBV19 with TRBJ1-1; maybe TRBD1 (5 bases). Sequenced: peripheral blood. CDR3 coding DNA: TGTGCCAGTAGTAACGTTGGGGGGGGCACTGAAGCTTTCTTT. Amino acid sequence: CASSNVGGGTEAFF.